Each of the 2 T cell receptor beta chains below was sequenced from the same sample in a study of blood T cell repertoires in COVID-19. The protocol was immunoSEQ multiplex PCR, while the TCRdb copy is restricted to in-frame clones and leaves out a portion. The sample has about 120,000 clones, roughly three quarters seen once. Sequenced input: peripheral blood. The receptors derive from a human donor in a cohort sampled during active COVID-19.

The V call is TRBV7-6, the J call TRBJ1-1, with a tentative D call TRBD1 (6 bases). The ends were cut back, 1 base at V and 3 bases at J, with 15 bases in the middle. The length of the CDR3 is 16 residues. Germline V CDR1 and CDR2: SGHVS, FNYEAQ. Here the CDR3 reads CASSLVLGGRDTEAFF. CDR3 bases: TGTGCCAGCAGCTTAGTCCTGGGGGGGCGGGACACTGAAGCTTTCTTT.

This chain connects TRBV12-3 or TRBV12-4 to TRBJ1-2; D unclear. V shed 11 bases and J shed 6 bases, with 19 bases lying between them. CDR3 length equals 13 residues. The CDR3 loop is CASRGELIHGYTF. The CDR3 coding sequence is TGTGCCTCCCGAGGAGAGCTGATCCATGGCTACACCTTC.